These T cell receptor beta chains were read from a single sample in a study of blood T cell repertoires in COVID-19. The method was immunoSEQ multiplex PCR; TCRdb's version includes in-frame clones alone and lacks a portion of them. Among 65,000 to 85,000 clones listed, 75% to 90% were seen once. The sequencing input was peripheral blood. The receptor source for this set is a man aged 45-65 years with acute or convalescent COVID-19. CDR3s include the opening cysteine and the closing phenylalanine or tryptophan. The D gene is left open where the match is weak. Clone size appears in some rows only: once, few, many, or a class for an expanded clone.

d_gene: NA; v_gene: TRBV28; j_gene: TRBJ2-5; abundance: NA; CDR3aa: CASSSPLRVETQYF; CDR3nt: TGTGCCAGCAGTTCACCTTTGAGAGTGGAGACCCAGTACTTC
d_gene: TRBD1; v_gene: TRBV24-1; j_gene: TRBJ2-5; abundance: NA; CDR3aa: CATSDRTGPQETQYF; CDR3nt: TGTGCCACCAGTGATCGGACAGGTCCGCAAGAGACCCAGTACTTC
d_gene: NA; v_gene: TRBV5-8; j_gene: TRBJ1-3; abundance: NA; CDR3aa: CASSLGYSGNTIYF; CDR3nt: TGTGCCAGCAGCTTGGGCTACTCTGGAAACACCATATATTTT
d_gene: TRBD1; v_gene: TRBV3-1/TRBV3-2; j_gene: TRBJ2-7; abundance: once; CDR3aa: CASSPGTGGFYEQYF; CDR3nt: TGTGCCAGCAGCCCCGGGACAGGGGGTTTCTACGAGCAGTACTTC
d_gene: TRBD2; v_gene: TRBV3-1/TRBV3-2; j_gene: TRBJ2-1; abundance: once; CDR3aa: CASSQASGRLTKQFF; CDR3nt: TGTGCCAGCAGCCAAGCTAGCGGGAGACTCACTAAGCAGTTCTTC
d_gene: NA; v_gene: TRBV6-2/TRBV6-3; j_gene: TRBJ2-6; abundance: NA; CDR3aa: CASSYPIGQSSGANVLTF; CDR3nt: TGTGCCAGCAGTTACCCAATAGGACAGAGCTCTGGGGCCAACGTCCTGACTTTC
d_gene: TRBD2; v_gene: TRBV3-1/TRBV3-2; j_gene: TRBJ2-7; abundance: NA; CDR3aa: CASSDLAGVGEQYF; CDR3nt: TGTGCCAGCAGCGATCTAGCGGGAGTCGGGGAGCAGTACTTC
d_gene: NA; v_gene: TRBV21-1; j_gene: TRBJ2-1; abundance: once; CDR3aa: CATRTASSYNEQFF; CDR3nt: TGTGCCACTCGGACAGCTAGCTCCTACAATGAGCAGTTCTTC
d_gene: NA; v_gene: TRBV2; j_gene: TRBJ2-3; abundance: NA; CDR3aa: CASWQKGGTDTQYF; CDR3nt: TGTGCCAGCTGGCAGAAGGGAGGCACAGATACGCAGTATTTT
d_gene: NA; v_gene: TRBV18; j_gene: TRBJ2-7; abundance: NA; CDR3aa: CASSPGLGEYEQYF; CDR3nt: TGTGCCAGCTCACCGGGACTCGGAGAGTACGAGCAGTACTTC
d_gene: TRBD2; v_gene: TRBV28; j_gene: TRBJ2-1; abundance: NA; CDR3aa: CASNPGTSGRYEQFF; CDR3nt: TGTGCCAGCAACCCCGGGACTAGCGGGCGGTATGAGCAGTTCTTC
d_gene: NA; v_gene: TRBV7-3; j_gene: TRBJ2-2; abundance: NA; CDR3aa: CASSLNPGRSGELFF; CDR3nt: TGTGCCAGCAGCTTAAACCCAGGGCGTTCTGGGGAGCTGTTTTTT
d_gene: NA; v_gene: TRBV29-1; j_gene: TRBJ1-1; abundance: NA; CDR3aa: CSVDPRNTEAFF; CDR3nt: TGCAGCGTTGACCCCAGGAACACTGAAGCTTTCTTT
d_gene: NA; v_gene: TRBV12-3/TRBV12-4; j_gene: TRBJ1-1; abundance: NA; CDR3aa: CASSPDREAFF; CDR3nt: TGTGCCAGCAGCCCCGACAGGGAAGCTTTCTTT
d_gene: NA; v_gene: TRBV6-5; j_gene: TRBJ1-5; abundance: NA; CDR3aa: CASSFGVSEPQHF; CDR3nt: TGTGCCAGCAGTTTTGGAGTTAGCGAGCCCCAGCATTTT
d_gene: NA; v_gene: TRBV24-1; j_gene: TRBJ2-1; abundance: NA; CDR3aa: CATSSGPSSYNEQFF; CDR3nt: TGTGCCACCAGTAGCGGGCCTAGCTCCTACAATGAGCAGTTCTTC
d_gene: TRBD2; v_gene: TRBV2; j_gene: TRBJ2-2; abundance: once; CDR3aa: CASSEAFRTSGIVNTGELFF; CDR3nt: TGTGCCAGCAGTGAAGCCTTTAGGACTAGCGGGATTGTGAACACCGGGGAGCTGTTTTTT
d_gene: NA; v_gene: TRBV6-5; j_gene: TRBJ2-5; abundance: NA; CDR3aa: CASSSWETQYF; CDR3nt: TGTGCCAGCAGCAGTTGGGAGACCCAGTACTTC
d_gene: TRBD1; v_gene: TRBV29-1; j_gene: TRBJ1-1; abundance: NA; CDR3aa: CSVGQGGGLNTEAFF; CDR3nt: TGCAGCGTTGGACAGGGGGGTGGTTTGAACACTGAAGCTTTCTTT
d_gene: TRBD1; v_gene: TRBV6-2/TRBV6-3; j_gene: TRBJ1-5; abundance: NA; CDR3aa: CASSNGGSTGGNQPQHF; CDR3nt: TGTGCCAGCAGTAACGGGGGTTCGACAGGGGGCAATCAGCCCCAGCATTTT
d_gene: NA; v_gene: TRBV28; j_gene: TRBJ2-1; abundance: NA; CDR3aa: CASSLATNEQFF; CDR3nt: TGTGCCAGCAGTTTAGCCACTAATGAGCAGTTCTTC
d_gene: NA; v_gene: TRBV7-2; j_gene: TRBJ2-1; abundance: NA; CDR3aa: CASSPRTRYNEQFF; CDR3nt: TGTGCCAGCAGCCCTCGGACTCGATACAATGAGCAGTTCTTC
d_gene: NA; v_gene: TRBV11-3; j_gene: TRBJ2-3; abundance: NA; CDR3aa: CASSLVGPEDTQYF; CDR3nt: TGTGCCAGCAGCTTAGTTGGGCCCGAAGATACGCAGTATTTT
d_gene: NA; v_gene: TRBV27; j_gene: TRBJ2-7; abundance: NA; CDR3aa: CASSSYGTFSANEQYF; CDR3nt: TGTGCCAGCAGTTCCTACGGGACATTTTCTGCCAACGAGCAGTACTTC
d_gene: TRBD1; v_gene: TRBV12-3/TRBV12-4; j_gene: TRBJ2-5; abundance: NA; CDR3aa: CASSPGQEETQYF; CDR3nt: TGTGCCAGCAGTCCGGGACAGGAAGAGACCCAGTACTTC
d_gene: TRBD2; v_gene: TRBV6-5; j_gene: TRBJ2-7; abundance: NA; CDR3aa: CASSYSRTSVREQYF; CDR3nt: TGTGCCAGCAGTTACTCAAGGACTAGCGTCCGCGAGCAGTACTTC
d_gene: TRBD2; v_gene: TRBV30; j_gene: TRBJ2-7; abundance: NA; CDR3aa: CAWSLQVLAGATYF; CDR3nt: TGTGCCTGGAGCCTGCAAGTGCTAGCGGGAGCTACTTACTTC
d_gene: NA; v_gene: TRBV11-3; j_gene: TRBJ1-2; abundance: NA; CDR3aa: CASSQQPGDFGGYTF; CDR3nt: TGTGCCAGCAGCCAACAACCGGGAGATTTTGGTGGCTACACCTTC
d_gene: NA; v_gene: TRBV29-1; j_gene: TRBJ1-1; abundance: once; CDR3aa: CSVVSRMNTEAFF; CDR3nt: TGCAGCGTTGTCTCCAGGATGAACACTGAAGCTTTCTTT
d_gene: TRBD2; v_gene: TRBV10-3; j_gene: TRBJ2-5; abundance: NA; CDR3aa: CAISQTDVREGGETQYF; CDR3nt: TGTGCCATCAGTCAAACCGACGTGAGGGAGGGAGGGGAGACCCAGTACTTC
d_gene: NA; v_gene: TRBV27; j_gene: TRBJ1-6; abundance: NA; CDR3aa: CASNRGGSNSPLHF; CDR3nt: TGTGCCAGCAACCGAGGCGGAAGTAATTCACCCCTCCACTTT
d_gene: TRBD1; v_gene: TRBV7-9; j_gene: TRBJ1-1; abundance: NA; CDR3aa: CASSHRDRGKPAFF; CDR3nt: TGTGCCAGCAGCCACCGGGACAGGGGTAAACCAGCTTTCTTT
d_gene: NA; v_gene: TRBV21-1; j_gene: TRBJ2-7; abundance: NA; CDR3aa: CAIKAQGVTYEQYF; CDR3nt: TGTGCCATCAAGGCACAGGGGGTTACCTACGAGCAGTACTTC